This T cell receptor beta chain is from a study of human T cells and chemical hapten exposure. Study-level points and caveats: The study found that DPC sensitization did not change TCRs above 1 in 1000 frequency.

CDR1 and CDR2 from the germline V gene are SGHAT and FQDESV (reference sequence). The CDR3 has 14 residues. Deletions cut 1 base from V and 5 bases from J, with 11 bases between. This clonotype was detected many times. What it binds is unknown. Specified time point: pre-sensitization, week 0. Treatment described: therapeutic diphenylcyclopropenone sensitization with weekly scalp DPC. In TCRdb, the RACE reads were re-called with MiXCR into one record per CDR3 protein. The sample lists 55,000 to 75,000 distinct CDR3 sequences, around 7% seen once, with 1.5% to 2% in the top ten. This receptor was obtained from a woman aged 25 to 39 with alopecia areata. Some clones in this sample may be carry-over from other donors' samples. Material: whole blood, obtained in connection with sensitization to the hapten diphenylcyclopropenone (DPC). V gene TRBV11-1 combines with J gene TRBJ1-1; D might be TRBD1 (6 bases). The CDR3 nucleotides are TGTGCCAGCAGCTTAGGCCGGGGGGCGACTGAAGCTTTCTTT. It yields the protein CASSLGRGATEAFF.